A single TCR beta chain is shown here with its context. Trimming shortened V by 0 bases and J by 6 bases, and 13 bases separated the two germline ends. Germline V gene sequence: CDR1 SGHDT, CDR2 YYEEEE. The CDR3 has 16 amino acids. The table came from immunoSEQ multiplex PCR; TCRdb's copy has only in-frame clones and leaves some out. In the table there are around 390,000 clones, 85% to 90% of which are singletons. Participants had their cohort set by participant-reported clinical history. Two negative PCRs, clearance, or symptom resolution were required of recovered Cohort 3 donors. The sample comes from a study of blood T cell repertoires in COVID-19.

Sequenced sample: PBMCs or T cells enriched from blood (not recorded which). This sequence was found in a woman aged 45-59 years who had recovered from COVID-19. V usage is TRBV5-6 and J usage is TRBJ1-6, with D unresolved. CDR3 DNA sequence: TGTGCCAGCAGCTTGGGAATCGGGGAGGTTAATTCACCCCTCCACTTT. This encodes CASSLGIGEVNSPLHF. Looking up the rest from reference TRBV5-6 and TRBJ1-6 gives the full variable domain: DAGVTQSPTHLIKTRGQQVTLRCSPKSGHDTVSWYQQALGQGPQFIFQYYEEEERQRGNFPDRFSGHQFPNYSSELNVNALLLGDSALYLCASSLGIGEVNSPLHFGNGTRLTVT.